This T cell receptor beta chain is drawn from a study of control samples from healthy donors and cancer patients. TCRdb's copy holds only in-frame clones and misses some; the assay was immunoSEQ multiplex PCR. The table includes over 200,000 clones, roughly four fifths detected once. This clone was counted a single time. From germline, CDR1 is SGDLS and CDR2 YYNGEE. Trimming cost V 0 bases and J 8 bases, with 11 bases left between them. The CDR3 loop spans 13 amino acids. The J gene is TRBJ1-1, the V gene TRBV9; D may be TRBD1 (5 bases). The origin of this receptor is a woman aged 60-70 years with lung cancer. Sequencing used PBMCs. CDR3 protein: CASSVALRDEAFF. The CDR3 nucleotides are TGTGCCAGCAGCGTAGCTTTGAGGGACGAAGCTTTCTTT.